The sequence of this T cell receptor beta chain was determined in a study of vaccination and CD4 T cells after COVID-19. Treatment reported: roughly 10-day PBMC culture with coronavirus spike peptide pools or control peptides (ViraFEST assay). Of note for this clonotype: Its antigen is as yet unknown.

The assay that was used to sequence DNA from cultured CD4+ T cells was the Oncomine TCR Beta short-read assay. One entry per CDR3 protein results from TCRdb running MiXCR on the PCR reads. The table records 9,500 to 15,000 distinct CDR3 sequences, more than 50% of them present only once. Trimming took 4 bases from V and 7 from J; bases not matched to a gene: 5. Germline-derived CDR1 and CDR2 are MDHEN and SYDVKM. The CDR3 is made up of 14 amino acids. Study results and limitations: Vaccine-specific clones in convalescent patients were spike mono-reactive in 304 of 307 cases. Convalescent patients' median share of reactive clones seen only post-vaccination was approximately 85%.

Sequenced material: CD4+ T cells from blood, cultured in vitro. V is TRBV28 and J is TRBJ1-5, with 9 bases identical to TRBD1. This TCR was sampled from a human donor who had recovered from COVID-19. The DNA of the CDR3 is TGTGCCAGCAGTTCCGGGACAGGGCACCAGCCCCAGCATTTT. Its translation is CASSSGTGHQPQHF.